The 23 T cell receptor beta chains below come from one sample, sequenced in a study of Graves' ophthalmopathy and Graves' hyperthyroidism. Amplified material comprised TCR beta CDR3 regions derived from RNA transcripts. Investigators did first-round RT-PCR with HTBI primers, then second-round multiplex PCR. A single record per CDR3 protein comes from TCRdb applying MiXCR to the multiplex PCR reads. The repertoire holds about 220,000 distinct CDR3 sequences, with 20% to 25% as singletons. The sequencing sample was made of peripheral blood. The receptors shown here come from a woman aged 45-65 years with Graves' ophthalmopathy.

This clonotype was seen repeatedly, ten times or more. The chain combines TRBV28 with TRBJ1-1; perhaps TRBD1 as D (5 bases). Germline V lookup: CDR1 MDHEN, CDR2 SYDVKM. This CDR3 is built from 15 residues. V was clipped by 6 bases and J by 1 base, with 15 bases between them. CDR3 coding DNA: TGTGCCAGCAGCCCCACCGGGACGGCGAACACTGAAGCTTTCTTT. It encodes CASSPTGTANTEAFF. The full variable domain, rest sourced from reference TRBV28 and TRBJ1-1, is DVKVTQSSRYLVKRTGEKVFLECVQDMDHENMFWYRQDPGLGLRLIYFSYDVKMKEKGDIPEGYSVSREKKERFSLILESASTNQTSMYLCASSPTGTANTEAFFGQGTRLTVV.

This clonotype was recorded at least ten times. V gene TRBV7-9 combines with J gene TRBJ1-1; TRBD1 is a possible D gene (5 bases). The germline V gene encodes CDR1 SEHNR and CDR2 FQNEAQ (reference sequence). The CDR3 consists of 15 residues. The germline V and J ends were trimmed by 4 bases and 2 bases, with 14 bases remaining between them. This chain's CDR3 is CASSSAGAANTEAFF. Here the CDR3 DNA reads TGTGCCAGCAGCTCCGCCGGGGCCGCAAACACTGAAGCTTTCTTT.

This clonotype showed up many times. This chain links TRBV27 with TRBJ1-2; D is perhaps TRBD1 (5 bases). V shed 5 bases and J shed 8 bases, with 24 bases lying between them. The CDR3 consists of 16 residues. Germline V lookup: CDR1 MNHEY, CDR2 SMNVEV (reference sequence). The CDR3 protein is CASSTRKRTSPTGYTF. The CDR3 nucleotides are TGTGCCAGCAGTACCCGTAAGAGGACATCGCCTACAGGCTACACCTTC.

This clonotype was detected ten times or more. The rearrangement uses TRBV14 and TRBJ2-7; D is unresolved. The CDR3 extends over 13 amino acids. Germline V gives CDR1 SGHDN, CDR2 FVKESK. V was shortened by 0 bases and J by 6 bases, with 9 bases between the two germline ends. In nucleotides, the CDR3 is TGTGCCAGCAGCCAAGAAAGGGCGCGCGAGCAGTACTTC. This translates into CASSQERAREQYF.

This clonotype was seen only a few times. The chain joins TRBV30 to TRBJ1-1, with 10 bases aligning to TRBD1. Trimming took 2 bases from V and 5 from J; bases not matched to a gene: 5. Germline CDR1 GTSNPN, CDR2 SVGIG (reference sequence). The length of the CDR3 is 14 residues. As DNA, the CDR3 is TGTGCCTGGAGTTGGGGACAGGGGAGGACTGAAGCTTTCTTT. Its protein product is CAWSWGQGRTEAFF.

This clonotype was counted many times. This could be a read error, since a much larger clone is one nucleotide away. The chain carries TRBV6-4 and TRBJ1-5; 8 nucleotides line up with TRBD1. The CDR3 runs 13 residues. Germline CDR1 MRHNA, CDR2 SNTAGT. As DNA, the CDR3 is TGTGTCGCGAATCAGGGGGCCAGCCAGCCCCAGCATTTT. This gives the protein CVANQGASQPQHF.

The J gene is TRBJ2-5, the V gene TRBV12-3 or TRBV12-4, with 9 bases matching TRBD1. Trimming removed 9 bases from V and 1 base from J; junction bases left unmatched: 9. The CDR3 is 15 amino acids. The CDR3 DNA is TGTGCCAGTAATGCGGGGGACAGGGCCCAAGAGACCCAGTACTTC. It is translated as CASNAGDRAQETQYF.

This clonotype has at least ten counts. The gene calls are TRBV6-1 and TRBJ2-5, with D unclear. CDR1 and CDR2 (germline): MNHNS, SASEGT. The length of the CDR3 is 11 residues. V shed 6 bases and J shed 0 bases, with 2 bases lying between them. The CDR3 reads CASRDQETQYF. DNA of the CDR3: TGTGCCAGCAGGGACCAAGAGACCCAGTACTTC.

This CDR3 reads CASSYTQGRQQYF. In DNA form, the CDR3 reads TGTGCCAGCAGTTACACACAGGGCCGTCAGCAGTACTTC. The chain recombines TRBV6-5 with TRBJ2-7; D possibly corresponds to TRBD1 (6 bases). From germline, CDR1 is MNHEY and CDR2 SVGAGI. Trimming removed 2 bases at V and 8 bases at J, with 13 bases between. The CDR3 totals 13 residues.

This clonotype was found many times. The CDR3 spells CASSAAQYNQETQYF. The CDR3 region has the DNA TGTGCCAGCAGCGCGGCCCAGTACAACCAAGAGACCCAGTACTTC. The chain combines TRBV6-5 with TRBJ2-5; D remains unclear. V dropped 6 bases and J dropped 0 bases, with 14 bases sitting between them. The CDR3 length is 15 residues. Germline V gene data show CDR1 as MNHEY and CDR2 as SVGAGI.

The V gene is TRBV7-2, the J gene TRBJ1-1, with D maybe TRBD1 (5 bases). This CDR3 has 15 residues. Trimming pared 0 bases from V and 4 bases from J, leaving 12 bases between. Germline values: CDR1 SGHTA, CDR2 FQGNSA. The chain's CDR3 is CASSLAGGVITEAFF. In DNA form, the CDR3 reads TGTGCCAGCAGCTTAGCGGGAGGGGTCATCACTGAAGCTTTCTTT. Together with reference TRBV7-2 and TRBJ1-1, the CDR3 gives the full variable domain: GAGVSQSPSNKVTEKGKDVELRCDPISGHTALYWYRQSLGQGLEFLIYFQGNSAPDKSGLPSDRFSAERTGGSVSTLTIQRTQQEDSAVYLCASSLAGGVITEAFFGQGTRLTVV.

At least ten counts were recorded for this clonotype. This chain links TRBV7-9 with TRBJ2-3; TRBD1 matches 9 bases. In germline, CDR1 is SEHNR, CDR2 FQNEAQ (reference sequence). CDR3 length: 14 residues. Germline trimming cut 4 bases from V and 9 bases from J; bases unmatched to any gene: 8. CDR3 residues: CASSSGQGSGTQYF. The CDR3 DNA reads TGTGCCAGCAGCTCGGGACAGGGCTCGGGAACGCAGTATTTT.

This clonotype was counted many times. The DNA for the CDR3 is TGCAGTGCTATCACTCACTACGAGCAGTACTTC. Translated, it gives CSAITHYEQYF. The gene calls are TRBV20-1 and TRBJ2-7; D gene unclear. There are 11 residues in the CDR3. Per the germline V gene, CDR1 is DFQATT and CDR2 is SNEGSKA (reference sequence). Trimming took 4 bases from V and 3 from J, leaving 7 bases between them.

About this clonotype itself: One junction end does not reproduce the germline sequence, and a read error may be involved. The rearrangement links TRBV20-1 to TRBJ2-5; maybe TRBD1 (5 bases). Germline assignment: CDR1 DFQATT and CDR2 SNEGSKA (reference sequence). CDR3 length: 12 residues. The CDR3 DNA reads TGCACTGCCGAATCAGGGCAAGAGAGCCAGTACTTC. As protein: CTAESGQESQYF.

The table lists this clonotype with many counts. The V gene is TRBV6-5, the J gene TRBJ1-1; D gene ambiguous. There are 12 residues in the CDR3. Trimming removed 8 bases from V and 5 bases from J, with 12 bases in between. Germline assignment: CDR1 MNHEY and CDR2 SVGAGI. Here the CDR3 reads CASSPHGTEAFF. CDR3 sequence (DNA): TGTGCCAGCTCTCCCCATGGGACTGAAGCTTTCTTT.

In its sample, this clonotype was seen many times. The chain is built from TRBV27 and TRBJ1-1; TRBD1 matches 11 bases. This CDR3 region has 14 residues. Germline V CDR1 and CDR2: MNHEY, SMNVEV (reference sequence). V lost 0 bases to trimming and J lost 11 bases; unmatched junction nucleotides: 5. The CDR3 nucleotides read TGTGCCAGCAGTTTATCCGGACAGGGGGCCAGGGCTTTCTTT. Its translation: CASSLSGQGARAFF.

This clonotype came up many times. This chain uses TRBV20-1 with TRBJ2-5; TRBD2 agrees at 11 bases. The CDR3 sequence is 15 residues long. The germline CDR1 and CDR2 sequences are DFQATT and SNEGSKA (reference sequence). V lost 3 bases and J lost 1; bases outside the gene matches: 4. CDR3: CSASLAGGSQETQYF. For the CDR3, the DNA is TGCAGTGCTAGCCTAGCGGGAGGATCCCAAGAGACCCAGTACTTC.

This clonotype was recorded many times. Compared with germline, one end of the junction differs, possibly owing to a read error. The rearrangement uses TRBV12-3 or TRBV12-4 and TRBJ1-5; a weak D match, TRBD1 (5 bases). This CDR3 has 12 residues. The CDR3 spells CASSLGDQPQHF. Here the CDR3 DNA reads TGTGCCAGCAGCTTAGGGGATCAGCCCCAGCATTTT.

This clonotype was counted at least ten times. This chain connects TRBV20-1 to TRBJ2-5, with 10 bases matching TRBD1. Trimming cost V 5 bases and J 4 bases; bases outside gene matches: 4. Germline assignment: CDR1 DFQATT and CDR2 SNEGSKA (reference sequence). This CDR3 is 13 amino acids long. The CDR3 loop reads CSALRDRGETQYF. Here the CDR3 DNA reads TGCAGTGCTCTCCGGGACAGGGGAGAGACCCAGTACTTC.

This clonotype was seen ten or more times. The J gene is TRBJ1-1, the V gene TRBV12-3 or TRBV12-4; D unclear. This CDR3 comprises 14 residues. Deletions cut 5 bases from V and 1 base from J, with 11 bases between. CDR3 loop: CASSHTAENTEAFF. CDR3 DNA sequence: TGTGCCAGCAGTCACACGGCGGAGAACACTGAAGCTTTCTTT.

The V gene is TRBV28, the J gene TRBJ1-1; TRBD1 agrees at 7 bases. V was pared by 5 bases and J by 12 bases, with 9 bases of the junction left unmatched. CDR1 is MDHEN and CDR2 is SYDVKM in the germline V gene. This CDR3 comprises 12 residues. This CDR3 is CASSRSERGPFF. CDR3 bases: TGTGCCAGCAGTCGATCCGAGAGGGGGCCTTTCTTT.

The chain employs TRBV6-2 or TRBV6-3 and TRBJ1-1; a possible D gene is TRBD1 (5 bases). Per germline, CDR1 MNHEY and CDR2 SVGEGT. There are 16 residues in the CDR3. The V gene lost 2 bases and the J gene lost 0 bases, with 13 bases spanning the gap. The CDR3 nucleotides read TGTGCCAGCAGTTACGACAAAGGACAACTGAACACTGAAGCTTTCTTT. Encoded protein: CASSYDKGQLNTEAFF.

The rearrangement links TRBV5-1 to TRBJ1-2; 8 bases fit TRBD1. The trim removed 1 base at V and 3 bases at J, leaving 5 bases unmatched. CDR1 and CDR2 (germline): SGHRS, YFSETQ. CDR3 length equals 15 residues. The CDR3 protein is CASSLKTTGDYGYTF. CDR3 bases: TGCGCCAGCAGCTTGAAAACGACAGGGGACTATGGCTACACCTTC.